Below, 30 T cell receptor beta chains from the same sample are listed, as sequenced in a study of T cells after yellow fever vaccination. TCRdb redid the calling of the 5' RACE reads with MiXCR, one entry per CDR3 protein. The data show 500,000 to 650,000 distinct CDR3 sequences, 13% seen once. Sequenced here: PBMCs, sampled on the day of the yellow fever booster vaccination. Every receptor here comes from a man aged 25 to 40 who received the YFV17D yellow fever vaccine.

The chain carries TRBV12-3 or TRBV12-4 and TRBJ2-2; D is perhaps TRBD1 (6 bases). Trimming left V 6 bases short and J 6 bases short, with 11 bases between. The CDR3 contains 13 residues. The CDR3: CASRVGGAGELFF. CDR3 nucleotide sequence: TGTGCCAGCAGGGTAGGGGGTGCCGGGGAGCTGTTTTTT.

This clonotype came up many times. The V call is TRBV7-2, the J call TRBJ2-7; D tentatively fits TRBD1 or TRBD2 (5 bases each). Germline V gene data show CDR1 as SGHTA and CDR2 as FQGNSA. V was shortened by 5 bases and J by 2 bases, with 16 bases between the two germline ends. CDR3 length: 15 residues. The CDR3 is CASSHSRTGPYEQYF. In DNA, the CDR3 is TGTGCCAGCAGCCACAGTAGGACGGGACCCTACGAGCAGTACTTC.

This clonotype has at least ten counts. The rearrangement uses TRBV6-6 and TRBJ2-3; the D gene is possibly TRBD2 (5 bases). Germline CDR1 is MNHNY and CDR2 is SVGAGI (reference sequence). V was pared by 7 bases and J by 6 bases, with 14 bases between. The CDR3 spans 13 residues. The chain's CDR3 is CASNLPSIDTQYF. In DNA, the CDR3 is TGTGCCAGCAACTTGCCTAGCATTGATACGCAGTATTTT.

The chain combines TRBV20-1 with TRBJ1-1; unclear D gene. V lost 4 bases to trimming and J lost 4 bases, with 13 bases between them. Looked up from germline, CDR1 is DFQATT and CDR2 is SNEGSKA (reference sequence). The CDR3 has 13 amino acids. The CDR3 here is CSAILVLGTEAFF. In DNA, the CDR3 is TGCAGTGCTATCCTAGTGTTGGGCACTGAAGCTTTCTTT.

The table lists this clonotype with a few counts. This chain uses TRBV3-1 with TRBJ2-7; 9 bases map to TRBD2. The CDR3 is 14 residues long. Unmatched junction bases numbered 5, after V lost 3 bases and J lost 5 bases. Germline V gives CDR1 LGHDT, CDR2 YNNKEL (reference sequence). This chain's CDR3 is CASSHSGLANEQYF. The CDR3 DNA reads TGTGCCAGCAGCCATTCCGGACTAGCGAACGAGCAGTACTTC.

In its sample, this clonotype was seen a few times. The CDR3, as DNA: TGTGCCAGCAGCTTAGATCCCCCTAGCGGGAGTAGGCATGAGCAGTTCTTC. It yields the protein CASSLDPPSGSRHEQFF. V and J are TRBV7-9 and TRBJ2-1; 10 bases align to TRBD2. CDR1 SEHNR and CDR2 FQNEAQ come from the germline V gene (reference sequence). The CDR3 is 17 amino acids. The junction had 11 bases not matched to a gene; V was cut back by 1 base and J by 8 bases.

This clonotype was found a few times. This sequence joins TRBV7-9 and TRBJ2-1; TRBD2 matches at 14 bases. From germline, CDR1 is SEHNR and CDR2 FQNEAQ (reference sequence). CDR3 size: 15 residues. J was trimmed by 6 bases and V by 5 bases; bases with no gene match: 3. The CDR3 DNA sequence: TGTGCCAGCAGCGCCGGACTAGCGGGGGGCAATGAGCAGTTCTTC. It encodes CASSAGLAGGNEQFF. The whole variable domain, filled in from reference TRBV7-9 and TRBJ2-1, reads DTGVSQNPRHKITKRGQNVTFRCDPISEHNRLYWYRQTLGQGPEFLTYFQNEAQLEKSRLLSDRFSAERPKGSFSTLEIQRTEQGDSAMYLCASSAGLAGGNEQFFGPGTRLTVL.

The CDR3 coding sequence is TGTGCCAGCAGGGGACAGGTCCAAGAGACCCAGTACTTC. Residues: CASRGQVQETQYF. The V gene is TRBV6-1, the J gene TRBJ2-5; 8 bases map to TRBD1. The germline CDR1 and CDR2 sequences are MNHNS and SASEGT. V was pared by 6 bases and J by 1 base, with 1 base of the junction left unmatched. The CDR3 has 13 residues.

This clonotype came up a few times. The V and J genes are TRBV20-1 and TRBJ2-1; tentatively, D is TRBD1 or TRBD2 (5 bases each). This CDR3 region has 12 residues. V was pared by 6 bases and J by 0 bases, with 6 bases between. Germline V lookup: CDR1 DFQATT, CDR2 SNEGSKA (reference sequence). The CDR3 nucleotides read TGCAGTGCCGGGGCCTCCTACAATGAGCAGTTCTTC. Translation gives CSAGASYNEQFF.

The chain joins TRBV14 to TRBJ1-2, with unresolved D. Germline CDR1 reads SGHDN; CDR2 reads FVKESK. The CDR3 sequence is 16 residues long. Trimming removed 0 bases from V and 0 bases from J, with 11 bases in between. CDR3 nucleotides: TGTGCCAGCAGCCAAGAGGGAGTCAGGCCTAACTATGGCTACACCTTC. Protein sequence: CASSQEGVRPNYGYTF.

This clonotype was seen more than once but under ten times. This chain joins TRBV4-2 and TRBJ2-5; TRBD1 matches 7 bases. CDR3 length: 16 amino acids. Germline V CDR1 and CDR2: LGHNA, YNFKEQ. V lost 0 bases, J lost 2 bases, and 6 bases stayed unmatched. CDR3 loop: CASSQETHRGQETQYF. CDR3 bases: TGTGCCAGCAGCCAAGAGACCCACAGGGGTCAAGAGACCCAGTACTTC.

The chain is built from TRBV7-9 and TRBJ2-5, with D uncertain. This CDR3 spans 14 amino acids. V lost 5 bases to trimming and J lost 4 bases, with 14 bases between them. Germline CDR1 SEHNR, CDR2 FQNEAQ (reference sequence). The CDR3 region is CASSPDGEGETQYF. Here the CDR3 DNA reads TGTGCCAGCAGCCCTGACGGAGAAGGAGAGACCCAGTACTTC.

V gene TRBV12-5 combines with J gene TRBJ1-4; 7 bases align to TRBD1. Germline loops: CDR1 LGHNT, CDR2 FRNRAP. The CDR3 runs 15 residues. J lost 8 bases, V lost 5 bases, and 11 bases had no gene match. The CDR3 loop reads CASGPGQALGEKLFF. DNA of the CDR3: TGTGCTAGTGGTCCCGGACAGGCCCTCGGAGAAAAACTGTTTTTT.

This clonotype was seen a handful of times. CDR3 bases: TGCGCCAGCACCGAGGACCTACCTGGAAACACCATATATTTT. It encodes CASTEDLPGNTIYF. This chain uses TRBV5-1 with TRBJ1-3; D is unresolved. The ends were cut back, 6 bases at V and 2 bases at J, with 12 bases in the middle. CDR1 and CDR2 from the germline V gene are SGHRS and YFSETQ. CDR3 length equals 14 residues.

This clonotype came up a few times. The rearrangement uses TRBV4-3 and TRBJ2-3, with D possibly being TRBD2 (5 bases). Germline V gene data show CDR1 as LGHNA and CDR2 as YSLEER. Trimming removed 1 base from V and 2 bases from J, with 10 bases in between. CDR3 length equals 15 residues. CDR3 sequence reads: CASSQVAEDTDTQYF. CDR3 bases: TGCGCCAGCAGCCAAGTCGCGGAGGACACAGATACGCAGTATTTT.

The CDR3 sequence: CASSLGLAGVPPSDTQYF. The CDR3 bases are TGTGCCAGCAGCCTTGGACTAGCGGGAGTACCCCCTTCAGATACGCAGTATTTT. The V and J genes are TRBV11-2 and TRBJ2-3; 13 bases are shared with TRBD2. The germline gives CDR1 SGHAT, CDR2 FQNNGV. The trim removed 5 bases at V and 4 bases at J, leaving 12 bases unmatched. The length of the CDR3 is 18 residues.

This clonotype was found a few times. The chain uses TRBV6-2 or TRBV6-3 and TRBJ2-7; 11 bases match TRBD1. Germline trimming cut 2 bases from V and 6 bases from J; bases unmatched to any gene: 15. Per germline, CDR1 MNHEY and CDR2 SVGEGT. The CDR3 totals 18 residues. In nucleotides, the CDR3 is TGTGCCAGCAGTTACGACCGGGACAGGGGGTCTTGGTCTCTCGAGCAGTACTTC. Amino acids: CASSYDRDRGSWSLEQYF.

The chain links TRBV29-1 to TRBJ2-1; D uncertain. The CDR3 has 14 amino acids. The germline gives CDR1 SQVTM, CDR2 ANQGSEA. V dropped 3 bases and J dropped 8 bases, with 17 bases sitting between them. The DNA for the CDR3 is TGCAGCGTTGAGCCCCATTTGGATGCGCATGAGCAGTTCTTC. Its translation is CSVEPHLDAHEQFF.

This clonotype was seen only a few times. This chain links TRBV5-1 with TRBJ2-3, with 7 bases lining up with TRBD2. The CDR3 loop spans 16 amino acids. CDR1 is SGHRS, CDR2 YFSETQ, per germline. The ends lost 2 bases at V and 4 bases at J; junction bases unmatched: 10. The CDR3 region has the DNA TGCGCCAGCAGCTTTGAGGCGGGAGAATTCCCAGATACGCAGTATTTT. Protein product: CASSFEAGEFPDTQYF.

Many counts were recorded for this clonotype. Compared with germline, one end of the junction differs, possibly owing to a read error. V gene TRBV3-1 combines with J gene TRBJ2-7; 7 nucleotides align to TRBD1. Germline CDR1 is LGHDT and CDR2 is YNNKEL (reference sequence). The CDR3 spans 12 residues. The CDR3: CASSQGHGTEDF. The CDR3 DNA sequence: TGTGCCAGCAGCCAAGGACACGGGACAGAAGATTTC.

This chain uses TRBV12-3 or TRBV12-4 with TRBJ2-2, with 7 positions matching TRBD1. The V gene end was trimmed by 6 bases and the J gene end by 2 bases; junction bases not matched to a gene: 6. The CDR3 is 15 residues long. CDR3 region: CASSPGQRNTGELFF. CDR3 coding DNA: TGTGCCAGCAGCCCGGGACAGAGAAACACCGGGGAGCTGTTTTTT.

This chain joins TRBV5-5 and TRBJ2-5, with a possible D match to TRBD2 (5 bases). The germline V gene encodes CDR1 SGHKS and CDR2 YYEKEE (reference sequence). Deletions cut 5 bases from V and 5 bases from J, with 16 bases between. The CDR3 sequence is 14 residues long. CDR3 sequence reads: CASSERALGETQYF. CDR3 sequence (DNA): TGTGCCAGCAGTGAGAGGGCGCTGGGGGAGACCCAGTACTTC.

The V call is TRBV30, the J call TRBJ1-2, with D perhaps TRBD1 (5 bases). Trimming took 4 bases from V and 4 from J, leaving 16 bases between them. In germline, CDR1 is GTSNPN, CDR2 SVGIG (reference sequence). The length of the CDR3 is 14 residues. The CDR3 is CAWTATQRGYGYTF. The CDR3 DNA follows: TGTGCCTGGACGGCGACTCAGAGGGGCTATGGCTACACCTTC.

The chain employs TRBV6-5 and TRBJ1-2, with 9 bases fitting TRBD1. The germline gives CDR1 MNHEY, CDR2 SVGAGI. This CDR3 comprises 12 residues. Trimming took 6 bases from V and 10 from J; bases not matched to a gene: 6. CDR3 in DNA: TGTGCCAGCAGAGGACAGGGGCAGGTCTACACCTTC. Translation: CASRGQGQVYTF.

The CDR3 nucleotides read TGTGCCAGCAGCCCAATAAGACAGGGGGCTAGTAATGAGCAGTTCTTC. This translates into CASSPIRQGASNEQFF. The chain carries TRBV3-1 and TRBJ2-1, with 10 nucleotides matching TRBD1. Unmatched junction bases numbered 10, after V lost 4 bases and J lost 7 bases. CDR1 LGHDT and CDR2 YNNKEL come from the germline V gene (reference sequence). The CDR3 spans 16 residues.

In its sample, this clonotype was seen a few times. The chain joins TRBV20-1 to TRBJ2-7, with 9 bases identical to TRBD2. This CDR3 contains 18 residues. The germline CDR1 and CDR2 sequences are DFQATT and SNEGSKA (reference sequence). V shed 3 bases, J shed 4 bases, and the junction held 19 bases outside the gene matches. In DNA, the CDR3 is TGCAGTGCTAGGAGAGGGGGTGGTAGCGGGAGACAATTTTACGAGCAGTACTTC. This translates into CSARRGGGSGRQFYEQYF.

The chain joins TRBV24-1 to TRBJ2-2, with 11 bases matching TRBD2. The CDR3 is made up of 17 amino acids. Germline-derived CDR1 and CDR2 are KGHDR and SFDVKD. CDR3 loop: CGASDLRLAGWTGELFF. CDR3 in DNA: TGTGGGGCCAGTGATTTGCGACTAGCGGGGTGGACCGGGGAGCTGTTTTTT.

The V call is TRBV29-1, the J call TRBJ2-5; D not certain. The V gene's germline CDR1 is SQVTM and CDR2 ANQGSEA. Trimming left V 4 bases short and J 5 bases short, with 20 bases between. This CDR3 spans 15 amino acids. The CDR3 DNA reads TGCAGCGTTGTGGGGTCAGATGGCCCATCGGAGACCCAGTACTTC. Translated: CSVVGSDGPSETQYF.

This clonotype has only a few counts. The chain combines TRBV12-3 or TRBV12-4 with TRBJ1-5; D remains ambiguous. The CDR3 runs to 14 residues. Trimming took off 1 base at V and 7 bases at J, with 11 bases between the two ends. CDR3 amino acids: CASSLGLTGQPQHF. The CDR3 DNA follows: TGTGCCAGCAGTTTAGGATTAACGGGGCAGCCCCAGCATTTT.

The chain employs TRBV27 and TRBJ2-5; D is uncertain. Between the trimmed V and J ends, which lost 5 bases and 4 bases, there was a span of 8 bases. CDR3 length equals 12 residues. CDR1 and CDR2 (germline): MNHEY, SMNVEV (reference sequence). This chain's CDR3 is CASSANGETQYF. In DNA, the CDR3 is TGTGCCAGCAGTGCCAACGGAGAGACCCAGTACTTC.